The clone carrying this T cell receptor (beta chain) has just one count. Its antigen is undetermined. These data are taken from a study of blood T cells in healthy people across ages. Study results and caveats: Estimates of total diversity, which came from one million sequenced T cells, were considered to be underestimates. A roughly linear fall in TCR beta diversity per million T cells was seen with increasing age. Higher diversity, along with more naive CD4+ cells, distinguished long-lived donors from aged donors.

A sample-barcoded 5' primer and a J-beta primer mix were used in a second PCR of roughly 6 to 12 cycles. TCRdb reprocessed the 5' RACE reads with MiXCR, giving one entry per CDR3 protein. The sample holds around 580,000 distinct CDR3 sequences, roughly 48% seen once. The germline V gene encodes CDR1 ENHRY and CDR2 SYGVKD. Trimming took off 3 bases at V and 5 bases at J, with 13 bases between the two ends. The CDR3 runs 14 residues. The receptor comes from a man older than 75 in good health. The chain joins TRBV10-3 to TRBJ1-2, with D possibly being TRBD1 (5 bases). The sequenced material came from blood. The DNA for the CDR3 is TGTGCCATCAGTGATCCGGGACGGCCTTATGGCTACACCTTC. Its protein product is CAISDPGRPYGYTF.